This T cell receptor beta chain was found in a study of T cells after yellow fever vaccination. Study-wide results and caveats: Bulk-population clonotypes that are abundant could appear as contaminants in FACS-sorted repertoires. Some clonotypes were seen in both the CD4 and the CD8 compartments. These made up a small share and likely arose from convergent recombination.

This clonotype was detected only a few times. Its antigen is undetermined. Template-switching 5'RACE yielded the TCR cDNA; a universal primer site and UMIs were added in the process. Via MiXCR, TCRdb re-called the 5' RACE reads, giving one row per CDR3 protein. The top ten clones hold 14% to 15% of a sample with about 630,000 distinct CDR3 sequences, approximately 13% of them seen once. The sequencing here drew on PBMCs, taken on the day of the yellow fever booster vaccination. This TCR was sampled from a man aged 25 to 40 who received the YFV17D yellow fever vaccine.

The CDR3 region is CASSPPPPGPPLNEQYF. The CDR3 DNA follows: TGTGCCAGCAGCCCCCCGCCACCGGGACCCCCGTTGAACGAGCAGTACTTC. V and J are TRBV7-8 and TRBJ2-7; D may correspond to TRBD1 or TRBD2 (5 bases each). Germline-derived CDR1 and CDR2 are SGHVS and FQNEAQ. V was pared by 5 bases and J by 5 bases, with 25 bases between. The CDR3 runs to 17 residues.